The rows below give T cell receptor beta chains drawn from one sample of a study of blood T cell repertoires in COVID-19. Some clones are missing from TCRdb's copy, which holds only in-frame ones; the method was immunoSEQ multiplex PCR. The sample carries tens of thousands of clones, approximately 89% recorded once. The material sequenced was peripheral blood. The receptors stem from a man over 45 with acute or convalescent COVID-19. The CDR3 runs from the conserved cysteine through the conserved F or W. A D gene is named only where the DNA matches it firmly. For some rows the clone size is stated as once, few or many, or as a class when expanded; others skip it.

TRBV18	.	TRBJ1-6	TRBD1	CASSPRMTGGSYNSPLHF	TGTGCCAGCTCACCACGGATGACAGGGGGCTCCTATAATTCACCCCTCCACTTT
TRBV2	once	TRBJ1-3	.	CASSSGLSSGNTIYF	TGTGCCAGCAGTTCGGGACTTTCCTCTGGAAACACCATATATTTT
TRBV4-3	.	TRBJ2-3	TRBD2	CASSSSGAGPTDTQYF	TGCGCCAGCAGCTCAAGCGGAGCGGGGCCCACAGATACGCAGTATTTT
TRBV19	.	TRBJ1-2	.	CASRTGPRGDVF	TGTGCCAGTAGGACAGGCCCCCGTGGTGATGTCTTC
TRBV7-9	few	TRBJ1-1	.	CASSSNPAGRGTEAFF	TGTGCCAGCAGCTCAAACCCTGCGGGAAGGGGCACTGAAGCTTTCTTT
TRBV6-5	.	TRBJ1-5	.	CASTQTGGGNQPQHF	TGTGCCAGCACCCAGACAGGAGGTGGAAATCAGCCCCAGCATTTT
TRBV6-5	.	TRBJ1-2	TRBD1	CASSPGTELYGYTF	TGTGCCAGCAGTCCCGGGACAGAACTCTATGGCTACACCTTC
TRBV19	few	TRBJ1-5	.	CASRVQGLNQPQHF	TGTGCCAGTAGGGTACAGGGCCTCAATCAGCCCCAGCATTTT
TRBV6-6	.	TRBJ2-7	.	CASSYNVAGYEQYF	TGTGCCAGCAGTTATAATGTGGCAGGGTACGAGCAGTACTTC
TRBV7-2	.	TRBJ2-3	TRBD2	CASSDHSGGEYF	TGTGCCAGCAGCGACCATAGCGGGGGTGAATATTTT
TRBV6-5	.	TRBJ2-1	.	CASKVTGNNEQFF	TGTGCCAGCAAGGTAACGGGGAACAATGAGCAGTTCTTC
TRBV6-6	.	TRBJ1-6	.	CASSYGGGNSPLHF	TGTGCCAGCAGTTACGGAGGAGGTAATTCACCCCTCCACTTT
TRBV7-8	.	TRBJ2-1	TRBD2	CASSLSGDFIF	TGTGCCAGCAGCCTGAGCGGGGACTTTATCTTC
TRBV7-6	few	TRBJ2-1	.	CASSLAPHRAPNEQFF	TGTGCCAGCAGCTTAGCACCCCACAGGGCTCCCAATGAGCAGTTCTTC
TRBV5-1	.	TRBJ2-3	.	CASNGGSTDTQYF	TGCGCCAGCAACGGAGGGAGCACAGATACGCAGTATTTT